This is a list of T cell receptor beta chains from one sample in a study of cytotoxic CD8 clonotypes in ibrutinib-treated CLL. Generated by immunoSEQ multiplex PCR, the TCRdb table keeps only in-frame clones and is missing some. Of roughly 42,000 clones in the sample, about 70% were seen once. The sequencing used PBMCs, collected at disease progression, from a patient treated with ibrutinib. These receptors all come from a human donor with chronic lymphocytic leukemia. CDR3s include the opening cysteine and the closing phenylalanine or tryptophan. A D gene is named only where the DNA matches it firmly. Some rows mark clone size as missing; the rest say once, few, many or name a class of expanded clone.

d_gene: -
abundance: -
j_gene: TRBJ2-7
v_gene: TRBV11-2
CDR3nt: TGTGCCACCACAGCCAGCGGCATAAAGTACTTC
CDR3aa: CATTASGIKYF

d_gene: TRBD1
abundance: -
j_gene: TRBJ2-3
v_gene: TRBV4-3
CDR3nt: TGCGCCAGCAGCCCCTATACAGGGGATCCAGATACGCAGTATTTT
CDR3aa: CASSPYTGDPDTQYF

d_gene: -
abundance: few
j_gene: TRBJ2-1
v_gene: TRBV25-1
CDR3nt: TGTGCCAGCAGTGAATTTGGCGGATCCTACAATGAGCAGTTCTTC
CDR3aa: CASSEFGGSYNEQFF

d_gene: -
abundance: -
j_gene: TRBJ2-5
v_gene: TRBV4-1
CDR3nt: TGCGCCAGCAGCCAAGACAGATTCCAAGAGACCCAGTACTTC
CDR3aa: CASSQDRFQETQYF

d_gene: -
abundance: -
j_gene: TRBJ2-5
v_gene: TRBV7-8
CDR3nt: TGTGCCAGCAGCTCACAGCCGCAGGGTTTTTCACAAGAGACCCAGTACTTC
CDR3aa: CASSSQPQGFSQETQYF

d_gene: -
abundance: once
j_gene: TRBJ1-5
v_gene: TRBV21-1
CDR3nt: TGTGCCAGCAGCAAAGGCTCGAAGGGCGGACAGCCCCAGCATTTT
CDR3aa: CASSKGSKGGQPQHF

d_gene: TRBD2
abundance: -
j_gene: TRBJ2-7
v_gene: TRBV5-4
CDR3nt: TGTGCCAGCAGCCCCCGACTAGCGGGGATCTCCTACGAGCAGTACTTC
CDR3aa: CASSPRLAGISYEQYF

d_gene: -
abundance: -
j_gene: TRBJ1-5
v_gene: TRBV27
CDR3nt: TGTGCCAGCAGTTTCAGGTGGGGTCAGCCCCAGCATTTT
CDR3aa: CASSFRWGQPQHF

d_gene: -
abundance: -
j_gene: TRBJ1-6
v_gene: TRBV9
CDR3nt: TGTGCCAGCAGCGTAGCAGGGATCAATTCACCCCTCCACTTT
CDR3aa: CASSVAGINSPLHF

d_gene: -
abundance: -
j_gene: TRBJ1-5
v_gene: TRBV27
CDR3nt: TGTGCCAGCAGTTCTAACAGAGATAGCAATCAGCCCCAGCATTTT
CDR3aa: CASSSNRDSNQPQHF

d_gene: TRBD1
abundance: -
j_gene: TRBJ1-2
v_gene: TRBV11-2
CDR3nt: TGTGCCAGCAGCCACGACAGGGGGACGTCAACCTACACCTTC
CDR3aa: CASSHDRGTSTYTF